The T cell receptor (beta chain) described here comes from a study of T cell clones after liver transplantation. Sequencing was performed with immunoSEQ multiplex PCR; in TCRdb, only in-frame clones are kept and a portion is missing. There are 9,000 to 10,000 clones in the sample; 60% to 80% occur only once, and around 18% lies in the top ten. The CDR3 is made up of 14 amino acids. Germline-derived CDR1 and CDR2 are PRHDT and FYEKMQ (reference sequence). The V gene end was trimmed by 5 bases and the J gene end by 6 bases; junction bases not matched to a gene: 5. This clonotype was obtained from a human donor who received a liver transplant. The sequencing here drew on CD8+ T cells from blood, taken before liver transplant. The V gene is TRBV13, the J gene TRBJ2-2; 8 nucleotides line up with TRBD1. The CDR3 DNA follows: TGTGCCAGCAGCCCCCAACAGGGGGCCGGGGAGCTGTTTTTT. This translates into CASSPQQGAGELFF.